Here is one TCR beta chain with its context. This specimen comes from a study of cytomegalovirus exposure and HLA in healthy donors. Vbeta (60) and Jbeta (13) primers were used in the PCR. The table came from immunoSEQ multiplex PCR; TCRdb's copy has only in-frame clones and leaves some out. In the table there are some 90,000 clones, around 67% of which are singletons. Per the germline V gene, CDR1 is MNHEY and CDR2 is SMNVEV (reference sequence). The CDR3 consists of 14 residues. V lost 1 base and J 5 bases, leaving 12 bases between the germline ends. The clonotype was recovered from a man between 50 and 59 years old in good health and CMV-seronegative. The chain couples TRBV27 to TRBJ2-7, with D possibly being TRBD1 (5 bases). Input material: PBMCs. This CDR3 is CASSLYQGNHEQYF. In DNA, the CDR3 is TGTGCCAGCAGTTTATACCAGGGTAACCACGAGCAGTACTTC.